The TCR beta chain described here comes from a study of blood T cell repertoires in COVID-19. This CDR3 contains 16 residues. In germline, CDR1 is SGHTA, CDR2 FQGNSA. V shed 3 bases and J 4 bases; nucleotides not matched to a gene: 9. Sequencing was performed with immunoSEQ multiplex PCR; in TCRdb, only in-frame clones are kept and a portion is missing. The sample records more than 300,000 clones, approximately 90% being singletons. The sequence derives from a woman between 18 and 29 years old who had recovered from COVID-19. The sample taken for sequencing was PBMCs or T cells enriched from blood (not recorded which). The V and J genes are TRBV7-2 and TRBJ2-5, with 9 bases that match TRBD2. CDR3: CASSLGDAGGRETQYF. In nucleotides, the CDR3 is TGTGCCAGCAGCTTGGGGGACGCGGGGGGGCGAGAGACCCAGTACTTC.